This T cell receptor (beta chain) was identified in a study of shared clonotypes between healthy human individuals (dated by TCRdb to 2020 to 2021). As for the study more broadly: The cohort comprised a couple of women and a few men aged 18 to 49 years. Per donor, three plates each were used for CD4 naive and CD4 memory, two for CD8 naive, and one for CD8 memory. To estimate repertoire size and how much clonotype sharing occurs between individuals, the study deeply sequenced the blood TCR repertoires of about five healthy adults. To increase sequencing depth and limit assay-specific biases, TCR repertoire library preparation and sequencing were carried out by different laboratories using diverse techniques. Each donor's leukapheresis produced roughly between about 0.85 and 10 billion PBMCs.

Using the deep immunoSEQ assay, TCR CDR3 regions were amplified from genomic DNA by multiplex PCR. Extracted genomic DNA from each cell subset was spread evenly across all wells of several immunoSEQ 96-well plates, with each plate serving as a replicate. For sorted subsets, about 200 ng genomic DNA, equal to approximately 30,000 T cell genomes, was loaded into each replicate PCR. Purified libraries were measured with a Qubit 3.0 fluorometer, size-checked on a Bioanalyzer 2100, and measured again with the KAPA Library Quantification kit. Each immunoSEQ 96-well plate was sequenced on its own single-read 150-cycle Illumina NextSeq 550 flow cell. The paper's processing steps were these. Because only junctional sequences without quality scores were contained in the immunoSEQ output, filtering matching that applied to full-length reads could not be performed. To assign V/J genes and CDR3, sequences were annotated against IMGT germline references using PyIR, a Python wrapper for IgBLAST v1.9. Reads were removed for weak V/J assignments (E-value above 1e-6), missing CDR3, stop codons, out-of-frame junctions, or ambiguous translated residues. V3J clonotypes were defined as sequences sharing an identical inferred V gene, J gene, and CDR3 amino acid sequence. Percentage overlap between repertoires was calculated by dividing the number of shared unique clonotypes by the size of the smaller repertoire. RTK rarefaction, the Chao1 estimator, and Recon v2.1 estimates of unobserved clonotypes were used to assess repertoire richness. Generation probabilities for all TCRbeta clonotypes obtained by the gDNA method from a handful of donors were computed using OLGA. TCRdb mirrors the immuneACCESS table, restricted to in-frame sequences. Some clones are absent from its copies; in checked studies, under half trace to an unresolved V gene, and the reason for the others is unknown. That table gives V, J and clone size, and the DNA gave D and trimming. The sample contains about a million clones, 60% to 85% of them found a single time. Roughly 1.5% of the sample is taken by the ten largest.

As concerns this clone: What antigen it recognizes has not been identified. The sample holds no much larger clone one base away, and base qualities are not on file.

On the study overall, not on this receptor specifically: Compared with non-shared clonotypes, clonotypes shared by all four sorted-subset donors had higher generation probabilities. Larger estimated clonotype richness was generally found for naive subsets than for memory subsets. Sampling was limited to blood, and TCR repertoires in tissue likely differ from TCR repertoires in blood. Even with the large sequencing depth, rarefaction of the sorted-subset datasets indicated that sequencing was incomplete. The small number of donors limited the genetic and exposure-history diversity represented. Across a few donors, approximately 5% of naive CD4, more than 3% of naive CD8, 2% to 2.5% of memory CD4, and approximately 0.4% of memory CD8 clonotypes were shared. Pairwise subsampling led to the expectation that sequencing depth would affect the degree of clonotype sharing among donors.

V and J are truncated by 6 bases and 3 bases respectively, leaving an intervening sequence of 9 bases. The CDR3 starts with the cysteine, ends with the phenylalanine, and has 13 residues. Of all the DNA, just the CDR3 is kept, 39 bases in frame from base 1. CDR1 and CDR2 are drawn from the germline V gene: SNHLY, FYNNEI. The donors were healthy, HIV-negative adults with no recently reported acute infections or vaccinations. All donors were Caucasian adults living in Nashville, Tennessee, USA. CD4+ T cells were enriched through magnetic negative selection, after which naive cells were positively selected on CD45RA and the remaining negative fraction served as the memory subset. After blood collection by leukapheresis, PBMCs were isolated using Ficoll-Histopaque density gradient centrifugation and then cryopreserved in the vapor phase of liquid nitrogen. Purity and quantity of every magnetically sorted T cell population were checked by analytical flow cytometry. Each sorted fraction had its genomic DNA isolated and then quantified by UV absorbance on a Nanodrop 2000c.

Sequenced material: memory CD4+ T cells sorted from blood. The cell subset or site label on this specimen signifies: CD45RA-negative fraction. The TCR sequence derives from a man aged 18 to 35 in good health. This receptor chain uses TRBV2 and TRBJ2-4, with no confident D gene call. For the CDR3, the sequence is CASSATLKNIQYF. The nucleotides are TGTGCCAGCAGCGCCACGCTCAAAAACATTCAGTACTTC.